The 11 T cell receptor beta chains in this list originate from one sample, sequenced in a study of T cell repertoires in cytomegalovirus infection (dated by TCRdb to between 2018 and 2021). Sequenced using an Illumina HiSeq 1500. TCRdb trimmed the raw reads at Q25, called clones with MiXCR and kept productive beta chains. Rows are unified per CDR3 protein, each entry keeping the most common DNA and genes. This sample gives approximately 110,000 distinct CDR3 sequences in total; about 9.5% of them show up just once. The leading ten clones occupy approximately 33% of the sample. These TCRs' antigens remain unknown. The sequenced sample consisted of PBMCs, sequenced either directly or after in vitro stimulation (not recorded which). The source is a human donor in good health (CMV status not recorded). Some clones in this sample may be carry-over from other donors' samples.

This clonotype was seen repeatedly, ten times or more. The V and J genes are TRBV7-3 and TRBJ1-6; no firm D call. Germline loops: CDR1 SGHTA, CDR2 FQGTGA. Trimming shortened V by 3 bases and J by 4 bases, and 7 bases separated the two germline ends. The CDR3 covers 14 residues. The CDR3 coding sequence is TGTGCCAGCAGCTTTGGAGGGTATAATTCACCCCTCCACTTT. It translates to CASSFGGYNSPLHF.

This clonotype appeared many times. This chain joins TRBV6-5 and TRBJ1-6, with D perhaps TRBD1 (5 bases). Germline CDR1 MNHEY, CDR2 SVGAGI. The CDR3 runs to 15 residues. Trimming removed 2 bases from V and 7 bases from J, with 12 bases in between. CDR3 sequence reads: CASSYTSRANSPLHF. In nucleotides, the CDR3 is TGTGCCAGCAGTTACACTTCCAGGGCCAATTCACCCCTCCACTTT.

This clonotype occurred many times. The DNA of the CDR3 is TGTGCCAGCAGCTTACAGATCTCTGGAAACACCATATATTTT. Amino acid sequence: CASSLQISGNTIYF. This chain connects TRBV7-8 to TRBJ1-3, with D unclear. The germline CDR1 and CDR2 sequences are SGHVS and FQNEAQ. The CDR3 contains 14 residues. Trimming took off 2 bases at V and 0 bases at J, with 5 bases between the two ends.

The chain uses TRBV14 and TRBJ1-4; D is undetermined. The germline gives CDR1 SGHDN, CDR2 FVKESK. Trimming removed 4 bases from V and 1 base from J, with 4 bases in between. This CDR3 has 13 amino acids. The CDR3 protein is CASSRGTNEKLFF. Written as DNA, the CDR3 is TGTGCCAGCAGCCGGGGAACTAATGAAAAACTGTTTTTT.

The table lists this clonotype with many counts. In nucleotides, the CDR3 is TGTGCCAGCAGCCCCCGTCCGACTGAAGCTTTCTTT. Amino acids: CASSPRPTEAFF. V usage is TRBV7-8 and J usage is TRBJ1-1; D remains ambiguous. Per germline, CDR1 SGHVS and CDR2 FQNEAQ. The V end was cut by 5 bases, the J end by 5 bases, with 9 bases between. This CDR3 has 12 amino acids. The complete variable domain, with remaining parts taken from reference TRBV7-8 and TRBJ1-1, reads GAGVSQSPRYKVAKRGQDVALRCDPISGHVSLFWYQQALGQGPEFLTYFQNEAQLDKSGLPSDRFFAERPEGSVSTLKIQRTQQEDSAVYLCASSPRPTEAFFGQGTRLTVV.

Many counts were recorded for this clonotype. The rearrangement links TRBV27 to TRBJ2-5; the D gene is possibly TRBD1 (6 bases). The CDR3 length is 13 residues. V was cut by 6 bases and J by 3 bases, with 11 bases left in between. Germline CDR1 reads MNHEY; CDR2 reads SMNVEV (reference sequence). CDR3 sequence (DNA): TGTGCCAGCAGAAGAAGACAGGAAGAGACCCAGTACTTC. Protein: CASRRRQEETQYF.

This clonotype was detected a few times. V usage is TRBV29-1 and J usage is TRBJ1-1; maybe TRBD1 (5 bases). Trimming cost V 8 bases and J 7 bases, with 17 bases left between them. CDR1 and CDR2 from the germline V gene are SQVTM and ANQGSEA. The CDR3 contains 12 residues. The CDR3 loop reads CSSGPTGGEAFF. In DNA form, the CDR3 reads TGCAGCTCCGGACCCACAGGAGGTGAAGCTTTCTTT.

This clonotype was seen at least ten times. The chain joins TRBV7-2 to TRBJ2-7; 9 nucleotides match TRBD2. Looked up from germline, CDR1 is SGHTA and CDR2 is FQGNSA. The CDR3 consists of 14 residues. The ends lost 1 base at V and 6 bases at J; junction bases unmatched: 4. The CDR3, as DNA: TGTGCCAGCAGCTTAGTAGCGGGAGCCCTCGAGCAGTACTTC. This sequence encodes CASSLVAGALEQYF.

The chain has TRBV5-1 and TRBJ1-1; 7 nucleotides agree with TRBD1. Per germline, CDR1 SGHRS and CDR2 YFSETQ. This CDR3 region has 16 residues. V trimming: 4 bases; J trimming: 0 bases; junction bases outside the gene matches: 9. CDR3 region: CASSLGTANMNTEAFF. In DNA, the CDR3 is TGCGCCAGCAGCCTCGGGACAGCTAACATGAACACTGAAGCTTTCTTT.

The J gene is TRBJ2-1, the V gene TRBV5-1; D gene uncertain. Germline CDR1 is SGHRS and CDR2 is YFSETQ. Trimming pared 1 base from V and 2 bases from J, leaving 10 bases between. This CDR3 has 15 residues. CDR3 in DNA: TGCGCCAGCAGCTTGCACACAGCTACCTACAATGAGCAGTTCTTC. Its protein is CASSLHTATYNEQFF.

This clonotype was picked up a small number of times. The chain joins TRBV29-1 to TRBJ2-7; TRBD1 matches at 8 bases. The CDR3 is 14 residues long. V gave up 0 bases and J gave up 3 bases; unmatched junction bases: 4. Germline assignment: CDR1 SQVTM and CDR2 ANQGSEA. Written as DNA, the CDR3 is TGCAGCGTTGAAGATCAAGACAGGGGCTACGAGCAGTACTTC. Translating gives CSVEDQDRGYEQYF.